Listed below are T cell receptor beta chains from one sample, sequenced in a study of T cells in narcolepsy. Profiling relied on immunoSEQ multiplex PCR, and the TCRdb table lists in-frame clones only, not all of them. The sample includes around 31,000 clones, around four fifths of them seen just once. The sequencing sample was made of CD45RA- memory CD4+ T cells from PBMCs. These receptors were collected from a human donor with narcolepsy. CDR3s include the opening cysteine and the closing phenylalanine or tryptophan. The order of the fields is J gene, V gene, D gene, clone size, CDR3 protein, CDR3 DNA. The D gene is left open where the match is weak. Not all rows give a size; the values are once, few, many and, for expanded clones, a class.

J gene: TRBJ1-2
V gene: TRBV30
D gene: TRBD1
clone size: -
CDR3 protein: CAWSTGVDGGYTF
CDR3 DNA: TGTGCCTGGAGTACAGGGGTTGACGGGGGCTACACCTTC

J gene: TRBJ2-7
V gene: TRBV19
D gene: -
clone size: -
CDR3 protein: CASSVSLGGSYEQYF
CDR3 DNA: TGTGCCAGTAGTGTCTCTCTGGGGGGCTCCTACGAGCAGTACTTC

J gene: TRBJ2-5
V gene: TRBV19
D gene: -
clone size: -
CDR3 protein: CASSDVRGGGGETQYF
CDR3 DNA: TGTGCCAGTAGTGACGTTAGGGGGGGCGGAGGGGAGACCCAGTACTTC

J gene: TRBJ1-3
V gene: TRBV6-1
D gene: TRBD1
clone size: -
CDR3 protein: CASSEVGQSLYFSGNTIYF
CDR3 DNA: TGTGCCAGCAGTGAAGTGGGACAGAGCCTCTACTTCTCTGGAAACACCATATATTTT

J gene: TRBJ2-3
V gene: TRBV19
D gene: -
clone size: -
CDR3 protein: CAASVTGPDTQYF
CDR3 DNA: TGTGCCGCGTCGGTGACGGGGCCAGATACGCAGTATTTT

J gene: TRBJ2-7
V gene: TRBV18
D gene: -
clone size: -
CDR3 protein: CASSPPLGTPSYEQYF
CDR3 DNA: TGCGCCAGCTCACCACCTCTCGGGACACCCTCCTACGAGCAGTACTTC

J gene: TRBJ2-2
V gene: TRBV10-3
D gene: -
clone size: -
CDR3 protein: CAISENPDLNTGELFF
CDR3 DNA: TGTGCCATCAGTGAAAATCCGGACTTAAACACCGGGGAGCTGTTTTTT

J gene: TRBJ1-5
V gene: TRBV5-1
D gene: -
clone size: -
CDR3 protein: CASSPGQPGSEPQHF
CDR3 DNA: TGCGCCAGCAGCCCAGGACAGCCCGGATCGGAGCCCCAGCATTTT

J gene: TRBJ1-1
V gene: TRBV7-2
D gene: -
clone size: -
CDR3 protein: CASSPQAQNTEAFF
CDR3 DNA: TGTGCCAGCAGCCCCCAGGCCCAGAACACTGAAGCTTTCTTT

J gene: TRBJ2-5
V gene: TRBV19
D gene: -
clone size: -
CDR3 protein: CASRGMSGSETQYF
CDR3 DNA: TGTGCCAGCCGCGGGATGAGTGGGTCGGAGACCCAGTACTTC

J gene: TRBJ1-5
V gene: TRBV27
D gene: TRBD1
clone size: few
CDR3 protein: CASGTGHQPQHF
CDR3 DNA: TGTGCCAGTGGGACAGGGCATCAGCCCCAGCATTTT

J gene: TRBJ1-5
V gene: TRBV6-5
D gene: -
clone size: -
CDR3 protein: CVSSVSGSQPQHF
CDR3 DNA: TGTGTCAGCAGCGTTAGTGGTAGCCAGCCCCAGCATTTT

J gene: TRBJ1-1
V gene: TRBV4-1
D gene: -
clone size: few
CDR3 protein: CASRNRALNTEAFF
CDR3 DNA: TGCGCCAGCAGAAACAGGGCTTTGAACACTGAAGCTTTCTTT

J gene: TRBJ1-2
V gene: TRBV6-1
D gene: -
clone size: -
CDR3 protein: CASVLGRALSYTF
CDR3 DNA: TGTGCCAGCGTGCTGGGACGGGCTTTGAGCTACACCTTC

J gene: TRBJ1-5
V gene: TRBV6-5
D gene: -
clone size: -
CDR3 protein: CASSLAGPNQPQHF
CDR3 DNA: TGTGCCAGCAGTTTGGCAGGGCCTAATCAGCCCCAGCATTTT

J gene: TRBJ2-7
V gene: TRBV7-6
D gene: -
clone size: once
CDR3 protein: CASSSLRAGESEQYF
CDR3 DNA: TGTGCCAGCAGCTCTTTGAGGGCCGGGGAAAGCGAGCAGTACTTC

J gene: TRBJ2-7
V gene: TRBV29-1
D gene: TRBD2
clone size: -
CDR3 protein: CSAILAGFLYEQYF
CDR3 DNA: TGCAGCGCAATACTAGCGGGGTTCCTCTACGAGCAGTACTTC

J gene: TRBJ2-3
V gene: TRBV5-4
D gene: TRBD2
clone size: once
CDR3 protein: CASSFLRGGWDTQYF
CDR3 DNA: TGTGCCAGCAGCTTCCTGCGGGGGGGCTGGGATACGCAGTATTTT

J gene: TRBJ1-1
V gene: TRBV19
D gene: TRBD1
clone size: -
CDR3 protein: CASDSGTGVGVNTEAFF
CDR3 DNA: TGTGCCAGTGATAGTGGGACAGGGGTTGGGGTGAACACTGAAGCTTTCTTT

J gene: TRBJ2-2
V gene: TRBV19
D gene: -
clone size: -
CDR3 protein: CASSRETGELFF
CDR3 DNA: TGTGCCAGTAGCCGGGAAACCGGGGAGCTGTTTTTT

J gene: TRBJ2-7
V gene: TRBV11-2
D gene: -
clone size: -
CDR3 protein: CASSLGPVSYEQYF
CDR3 DNA: TGTGCCAGCAGCTTAGGACCAGTCTCCTACGAGCAGTACTTC

J gene: TRBJ2-7
V gene: TRBV6-1
D gene: -
clone size: -
CDR3 protein: CASTRRQSYEQYF
CDR3 DNA: TGTGCCAGCACCCGACGACAGTCCTACGAGCAGTACTTC

J gene: TRBJ1-6
V gene: TRBV19
D gene: -
clone size: -
CDR3 protein: CASSVAYRDYNSPLHF
CDR3 DNA: TGTGCCAGTAGTGTCGCTTACAGGGATTATAATTCACCCCTCCACTTT

J gene: TRBJ1-4
V gene: TRBV29-1
D gene: -
clone size: -
CDR3 protein: CSVEGLSGNEKLFF
CDR3 DNA: TGCAGCGTTGAAGGTCTATCCGGCAATGAAAAACTGTTTTTT

J gene: TRBJ1-5
V gene: TRBV29-1
D gene: -
clone size: -
CDR3 protein: CSVKRDGSNQPQHF
CDR3 DNA: TGCAGCGTTAAAAGGGACGGAAGCAATCAGCCCCAGCATTTT

J gene: TRBJ2-3
V gene: TRBV7-7
D gene: -
clone size: -
CDR3 protein: CASSLGGGGADTQYF
CDR3 DNA: TGTGCCAGCAGCTTAGGAGGGGGCGGGGCAGATACGCAGTATTTT

J gene: TRBJ1-6
V gene: TRBV5-1
D gene: -
clone size: once
CDR3 protein: CASSLADLGYNSPLHF
CDR3 DNA: TGCGCCAGCAGCTTGGCGGACTTGGGGTATAATTCACCCCTCCACTTT

J gene: TRBJ2-2
V gene: TRBV7-6
D gene: -
clone size: -
CDR3 protein: CASSFGEGELFF
CDR3 DNA: TGTGCCAGCAGCTTTGGAGAAGGGGAGCTGTTTTTT

J gene: TRBJ2-3
V gene: TRBV10-3
D gene: TRBD2
clone size: -
CDR3 protein: CAISRPLAGGNTDTQYF
CDR3 DNA: TGTGCCATCAGTAGACCACTAGCGGGGGGGAACACAGATACGCAGTATTTT

J gene: TRBJ1-4
V gene: TRBV7-6
D gene: -
clone size: once
CDR3 protein: CASSLVGGTHEKLFF
CDR3 DNA: TGTGCCAGCAGCTTAGTGGGGGGGACGCATGAAAAACTGTTTTTT

J gene: TRBJ1-5
V gene: TRBV19
D gene: TRBD1
clone size: -
CDR3 protein: CASARTGGYNQPQHF
CDR3 DNA: TGTGCCAGCGCCCGGACAGGGGGCTACAATCAGCCCCAGCATTTT

J gene: TRBJ1-2
V gene: TRBV5-1
D gene: TRBD1
clone size: once
CDR3 protein: CASSPDPGTGGNTF
CDR3 DNA: TGCGCCAGCAGCCCTGACCCGGGGACAGGGGGGAACACCTTC

J gene: TRBJ2-1
V gene: TRBV2
D gene: -
clone size: -
CDR3 protein: CASTQYNEQFF
CDR3 DNA: TGTGCCAGCACCCAATACAATGAGCAGTTCTTC

J gene: TRBJ1-5
V gene: TRBV5-1
D gene: TRBD1
clone size: -
CDR3 protein: CASSFTGAPNQPQHF
CDR3 DNA: TGCGCCAGCAGCTTTACAGGGGCACCAAATCAGCCCCAGCATTTT

J gene: TRBJ2-3
V gene: TRBV2
D gene: -
clone size: -
CDR3 protein: CASRAGTPTQYF
CDR3 DNA: TGTGCCAGCAGGGCAGGGACTCCCACGCAGTATTTT

J gene: TRBJ1-5
V gene: TRBV29-1
D gene: -
clone size: -
CDR3 protein: CSVSQGGDNQPQHF
CDR3 DNA: TGCAGCGTCTCTCAAGGGGGGGATAATCAGCCCCAGCATTTT

J gene: TRBJ1-2
V gene: TRBV6-5
D gene: -
clone size: -
CDR3 protein: CASKGLYGYTF
CDR3 DNA: TGTGCCAGCAAGGGACTCTATGGCTACACCTTC

J gene: TRBJ2-1
V gene: TRBV5-1
D gene: TRBD1
clone size: -
CDR3 protein: CASSLGDRGSYNEQFF
CDR3 DNA: TGCGCCAGCAGCTTGGGGGACAGGGGATCCTACAATGAGCAGTTCTTC

J gene: TRBJ2-5
V gene: TRBV7-3
D gene: -
clone size: -
CDR3 protein: CASSPNGVETQYF
CDR3 DNA: TGTGCCAGCAGCCCAAATGGGGTTGAGACCCAGTACTTC

J gene: TRBJ2-5
V gene: TRBV7-8
D gene: -
clone size: -
CDR3 protein: CASSFKVTQYF
CDR3 DNA: TGTGCCAGCAGCTTCAAAGTGACCCAGTACTTC

J gene: TRBJ1-5
V gene: TRBV2
D gene: -
clone size: -
CDR3 protein: CASSGSPSGRVNKPQHF
CDR3 DNA: TGTGCCAGCAGTGGATCCCCCAGTGGGCGCGTCAATAAGCCCCAGCATTTT

J gene: TRBJ2-6
V gene: TRBV4-2
D gene: TRBD1
clone size: -
CDR3 protein: CASSQAIDRAGANVLTF
CDR3 DNA: TGTGCCAGCAGCCAAGCGATAGACAGGGCTGGGGCCAACGTCCTGACTTTC

J gene: TRBJ1-1
V gene: TRBV30
D gene: TRBD1
clone size: -
CDR3 protein: CAWSKGTGPEAFF
CDR3 DNA: TGTGCCTGGAGTAAGGGGACAGGGCCTGAAGCTTTCTTT

J gene: TRBJ2-5
V gene: TRBV5-4
D gene: -
clone size: -
CDR3 protein: CASSPGGVETQYF
CDR3 DNA: TGTGCCAGCAGCCCAGGAGGGGTCGAGACCCAGTACTTC

J gene: TRBJ2-2
V gene: TRBV25-1
D gene: -
clone size: -
CDR3 protein: CASSPSAGAGGELFF
CDR3 DNA: TGTGCCAGCAGCCCCTCTGCAGGGGCAGGCGGGGAGCTGTTTTTT

J gene: TRBJ2-7
V gene: TRBV29-1
D gene: TRBD1
clone size: -
CDR3 protein: CSVGTGVEQYF
CDR3 DNA: TGCAGCGTGGGAACAGGGGTCGAGCAGTACTTC

J gene: TRBJ2-2
V gene: TRBV6-5
D gene: -
clone size: -
CDR3 protein: CASGQGGRTGELFF
CDR3 DNA: TGTGCCAGCGGGCAGGGCGGACGAACCGGGGAGCTGTTTTTT

J gene: TRBJ1-1
V gene: TRBV14
D gene: -
clone size: -
CDR3 protein: CASSQGAGSTEAFF
CDR3 DNA: TGTGCCAGCAGCCAAGGGGCAGGGAGTACTGAAGCTTTCTTT

J gene: TRBJ2-1
V gene: TRBV5-4
D gene: -
clone size: -
CDR3 protein: CASSLGGALNNEQFF
CDR3 DNA: TGTGCCAGCAGCTTGGGGGGGGCCCTAAACAATGAGCAGTTCTTC

J gene: TRBJ1-1
V gene: TRBV19
D gene: -
clone size: -
CDR3 protein: CASSANRANTEAFF
CDR3 DNA: TGTGCCAGTAGCGCCAACAGGGCCAACACTGAAGCTTTCTTT

J gene: TRBJ2-7
V gene: TRBV6-1
D gene: -
clone size: once
CDR3 protein: CASTEGGIYEQYF
CDR3 DNA: TGTGCCAGCACTGAGGGGGGTATCTACGAGCAGTACTTC

J gene: TRBJ1-5
V gene: TRBV4-2
D gene: -
clone size: -
CDR3 protein: CASSQEGVREQPQHF
CDR3 DNA: TGTGCCAGCAGCCAAGAGGGGGTAAGGGAGCAGCCCCAGCATTTT

J gene: TRBJ1-5
V gene: TRBV5-5
D gene: -
clone size: few
CDR3 protein: CASSMGYRGNQPQHF
CDR3 DNA: TGTGCCAGCAGCATGGGGTACAGAGGGAATCAGCCCCAGCATTTT

J gene: TRBJ2-3
V gene: TRBV9
D gene: TRBD2
clone size: -
CDR3 protein: CASSRSGGGPDTQYF
CDR3 DNA: TGTGCCAGCAGCCGCTCTGGCGGGGGGCCAGATACGCAGTATTTT

J gene: TRBJ1-4
V gene: TRBV2
D gene: -
clone size: -
CDR3 protein: CASRPDGPQEKLFF
CDR3 DNA: TGTGCCAGCAGGCCCGATGGGCCGCAGGAAAAACTGTTTTTT

J gene: TRBJ2-5
V gene: TRBV2
D gene: -
clone size: once
CDR3 protein: CASRATVSGAQYF
CDR3 DNA: TGTGCCAGCAGGGCCACAGTCTCAGGGGCCCAGTACTTC

J gene: TRBJ2-7
V gene: TRBV7-8
D gene: TRBD2
clone size: -
CDR3 protein: CASSFRTSGGPNSYEQYF
CDR3 DNA: TGTGCCAGCAGTTTCCGGACTAGCGGGGGGCCGAACTCCTACGAGCAGTACTTC

J gene: TRBJ2-7
V gene: TRBV5-6
D gene: TRBD1
clone size: -
CDR3 protein: CASTYRDRKTAEQYF
CDR3 DNA: TGTGCCAGCACCTACCGGGACAGGAAAACGGCTGAGCAGTACTTC

J gene: TRBJ1-1
V gene: TRBV2
D gene: -
clone size: -
CDR3 protein: CASSEEGVRGGRAFF
CDR3 DNA: TGTGCCAGCAGTGAAGAGGGCGTTAGGGGCGGGAGAGCTTTCTTT

J gene: TRBJ2-3
V gene: TRBV19
D gene: -
clone size: few
CDR3 protein: CASSIPAGTTTDTQYF
CDR3 DNA: TGTGCCAGTAGTATCCCGGCAGGGACGACCACAGATACGCAGTATTTT